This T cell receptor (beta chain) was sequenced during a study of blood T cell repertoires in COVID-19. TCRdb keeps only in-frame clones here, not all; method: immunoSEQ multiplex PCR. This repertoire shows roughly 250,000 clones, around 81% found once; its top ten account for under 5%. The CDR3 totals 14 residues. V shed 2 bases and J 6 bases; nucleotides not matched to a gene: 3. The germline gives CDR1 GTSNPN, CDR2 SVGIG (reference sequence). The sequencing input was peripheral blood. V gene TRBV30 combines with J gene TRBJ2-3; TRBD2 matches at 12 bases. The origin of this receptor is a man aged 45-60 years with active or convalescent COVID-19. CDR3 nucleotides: TGTGCCTGGAGTACTAGCGGGGGGCCCGATACGCAGTATTTT. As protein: CAWSTSGGPDTQYF.